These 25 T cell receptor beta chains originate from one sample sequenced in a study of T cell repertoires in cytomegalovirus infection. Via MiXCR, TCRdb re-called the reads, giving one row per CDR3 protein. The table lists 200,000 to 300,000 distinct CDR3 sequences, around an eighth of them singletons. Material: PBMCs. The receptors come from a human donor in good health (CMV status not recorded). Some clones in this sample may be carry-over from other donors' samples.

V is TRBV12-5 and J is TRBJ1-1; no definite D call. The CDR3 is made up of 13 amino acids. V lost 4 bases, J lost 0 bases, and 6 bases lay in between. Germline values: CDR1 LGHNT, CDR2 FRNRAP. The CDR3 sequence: CASGWELNTEAFF. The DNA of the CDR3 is TGTGCTAGTGGTTGGGAGTTGAACACTGAAGCTTTCTTT.

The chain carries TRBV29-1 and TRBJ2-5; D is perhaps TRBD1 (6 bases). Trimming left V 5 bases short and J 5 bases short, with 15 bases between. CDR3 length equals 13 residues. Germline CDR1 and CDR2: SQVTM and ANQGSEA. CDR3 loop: CSVRDTAGETQYF. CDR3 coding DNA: TGCAGCGTTCGGGACACCGCAGGGGAGACCCAGTACTTC.

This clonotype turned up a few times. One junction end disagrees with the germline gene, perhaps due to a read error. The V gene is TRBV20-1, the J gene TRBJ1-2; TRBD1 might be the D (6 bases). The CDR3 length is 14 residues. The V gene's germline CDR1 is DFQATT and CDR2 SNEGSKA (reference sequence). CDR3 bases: TGCAGTGCCAGAGCAGGGGTTGGGGTCTATGGCTACACCTTC. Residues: CSARAGVGVYGYTF.

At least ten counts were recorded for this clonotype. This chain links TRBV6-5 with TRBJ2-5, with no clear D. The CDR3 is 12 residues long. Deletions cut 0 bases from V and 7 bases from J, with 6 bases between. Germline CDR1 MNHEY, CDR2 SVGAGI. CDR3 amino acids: CASSYSSGTQYF. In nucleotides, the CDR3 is TGTGCCAGCAGTTACTCGTCCGGGACCCAGTACTTC.

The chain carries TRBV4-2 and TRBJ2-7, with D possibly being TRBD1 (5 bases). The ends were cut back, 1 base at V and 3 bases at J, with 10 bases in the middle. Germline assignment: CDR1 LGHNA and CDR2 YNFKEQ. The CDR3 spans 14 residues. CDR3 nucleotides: TGTGCCAGCAGCCAAGGACAGCAAGGCTACGAGCAGTACTTC. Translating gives CASSQGQQGYEQYF.

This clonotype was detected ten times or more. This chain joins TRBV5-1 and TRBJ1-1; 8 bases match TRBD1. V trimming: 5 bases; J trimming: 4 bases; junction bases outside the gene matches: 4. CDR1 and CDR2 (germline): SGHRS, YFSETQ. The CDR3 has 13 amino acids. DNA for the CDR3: TGCGCCAGCAGAACAGGGGGGGCCACTGAAGCTTTCTTT. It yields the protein CASRTGGATEAFF.

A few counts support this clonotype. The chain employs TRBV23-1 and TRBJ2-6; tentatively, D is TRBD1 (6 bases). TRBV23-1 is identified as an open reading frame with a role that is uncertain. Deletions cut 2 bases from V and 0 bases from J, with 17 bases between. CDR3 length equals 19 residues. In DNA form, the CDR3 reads TGCGCCAGCAGTCAACGGGGCAGGGGTGGCCTCTCTGGGGCCAACGTCCTGACTTTC. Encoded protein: CASSQRGRGGLSGANVLTF.

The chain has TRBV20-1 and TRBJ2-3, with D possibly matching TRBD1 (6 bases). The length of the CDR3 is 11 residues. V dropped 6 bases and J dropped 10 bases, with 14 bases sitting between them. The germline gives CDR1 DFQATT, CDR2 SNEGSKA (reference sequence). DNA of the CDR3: TGCAGTGCAAGGGACACCGTAGCGCAGTATTTT. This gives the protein CSARDTVAQYF.

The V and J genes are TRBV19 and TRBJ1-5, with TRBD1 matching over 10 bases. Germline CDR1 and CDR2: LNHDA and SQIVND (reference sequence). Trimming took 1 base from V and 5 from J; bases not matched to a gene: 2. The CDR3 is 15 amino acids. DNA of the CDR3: TGTGCCAGTAGTATAGCGGACAGGGGGTATCAGCCCCAGCATTTT. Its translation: CASSIADRGYQPQHF.

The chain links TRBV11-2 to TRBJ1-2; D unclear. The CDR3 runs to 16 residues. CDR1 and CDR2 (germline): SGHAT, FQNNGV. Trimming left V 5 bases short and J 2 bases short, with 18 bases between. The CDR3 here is CASSPRHTDSNYGYTF. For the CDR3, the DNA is TGTGCCAGCAGCCCCCGACACACCGACTCGAACTATGGCTACACCTTC.

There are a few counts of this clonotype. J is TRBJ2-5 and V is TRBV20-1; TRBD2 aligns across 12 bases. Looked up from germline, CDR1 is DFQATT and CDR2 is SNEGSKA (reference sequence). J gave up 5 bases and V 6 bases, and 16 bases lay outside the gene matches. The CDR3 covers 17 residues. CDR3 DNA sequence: TGCAGTGCCGGCTCCAATTTGGGACTAGCGGGTGGGGAGACCCAGTACTTC. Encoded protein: CSAGSNLGLAGGETQYF.

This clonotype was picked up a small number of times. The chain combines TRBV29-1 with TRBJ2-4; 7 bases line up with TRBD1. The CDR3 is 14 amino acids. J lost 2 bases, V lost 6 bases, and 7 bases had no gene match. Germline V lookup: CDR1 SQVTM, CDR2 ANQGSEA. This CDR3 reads CSVKPTGTKNIQYF. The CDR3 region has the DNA TGCAGCGTCAAACCGACAGGGACCAAAAACATTCAGTACTTC.

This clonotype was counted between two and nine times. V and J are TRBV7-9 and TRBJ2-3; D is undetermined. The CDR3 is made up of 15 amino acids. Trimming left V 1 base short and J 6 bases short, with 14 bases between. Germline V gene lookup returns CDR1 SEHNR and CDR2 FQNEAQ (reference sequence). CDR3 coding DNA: TGTGCCAGCAGCTTAGTGTGGGAAGTCGTGGATACGCAGTATTTT. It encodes CASSLVWEVVDTQYF. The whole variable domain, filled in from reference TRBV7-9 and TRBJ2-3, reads DTGVSQNPRHKITKRGQNVTFRCDPISEHNRLYWYRQTLGQGPEFLTYFQNEAQLEKSRLLSDRFSAERPKGSFSTLEIQRTEQGDSAMYLCASSLVWEVVDTQYFGPGTRLTVL.

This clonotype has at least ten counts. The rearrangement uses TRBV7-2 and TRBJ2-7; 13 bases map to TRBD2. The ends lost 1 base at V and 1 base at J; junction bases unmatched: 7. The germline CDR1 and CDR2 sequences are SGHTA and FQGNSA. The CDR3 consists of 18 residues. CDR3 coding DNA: TGTGCCAGCAGCTTAGGCGCGGGACTAGCGGGACCTTCCTACGAGCAGTACTTC. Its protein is CASSLGAGLAGPSYEQYF.

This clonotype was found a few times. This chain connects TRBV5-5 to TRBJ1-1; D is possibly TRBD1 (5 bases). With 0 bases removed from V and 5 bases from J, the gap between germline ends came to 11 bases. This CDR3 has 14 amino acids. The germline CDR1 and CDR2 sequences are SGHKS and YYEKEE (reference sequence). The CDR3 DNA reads TGTGCCAGCAGCTTGGCCACGGGGCTTACTGAAGCTTTCTTT. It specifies CASSLATGLTEAFF.

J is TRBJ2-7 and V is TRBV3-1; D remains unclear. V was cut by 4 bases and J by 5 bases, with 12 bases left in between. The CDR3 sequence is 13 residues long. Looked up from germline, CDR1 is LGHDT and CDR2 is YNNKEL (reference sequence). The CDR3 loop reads CASSPILAHEQYF. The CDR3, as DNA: TGTGCCAGCAGCCCGATCTTAGCCCACGAGCAGTACTTC.

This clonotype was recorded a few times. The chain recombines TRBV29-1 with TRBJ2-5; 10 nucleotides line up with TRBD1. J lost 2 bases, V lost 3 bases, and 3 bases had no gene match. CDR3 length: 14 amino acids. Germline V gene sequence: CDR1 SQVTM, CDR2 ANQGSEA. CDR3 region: CSVEGQGWQETQYF. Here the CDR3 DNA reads TGCAGCGTTGAGGGACAGGGGTGGCAAGAGACCCAGTACTTC.

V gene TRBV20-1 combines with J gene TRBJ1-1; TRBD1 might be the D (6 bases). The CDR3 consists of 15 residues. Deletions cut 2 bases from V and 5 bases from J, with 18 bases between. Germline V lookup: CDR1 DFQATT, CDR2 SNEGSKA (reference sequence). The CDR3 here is CSARMGTTRGTEAFF. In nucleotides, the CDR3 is TGCAGTGCTAGAATGGGGACAACGCGGGGTACTGAAGCTTTCTTT.

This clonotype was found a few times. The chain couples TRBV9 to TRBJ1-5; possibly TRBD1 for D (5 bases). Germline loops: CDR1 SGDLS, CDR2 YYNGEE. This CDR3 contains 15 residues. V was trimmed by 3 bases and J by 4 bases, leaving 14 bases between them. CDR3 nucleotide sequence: TGTGCCAGCAGCGCCGGGACCGGGGTGAATCAGCCCCAGCATTTT. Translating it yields CASSAGTGVNQPQHF.

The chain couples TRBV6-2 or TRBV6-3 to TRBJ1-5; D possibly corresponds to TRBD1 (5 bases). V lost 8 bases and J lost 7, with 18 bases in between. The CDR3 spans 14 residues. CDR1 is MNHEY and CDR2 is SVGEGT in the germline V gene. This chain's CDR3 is CASVHPGLGQPQHF. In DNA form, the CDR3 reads TGTGCCAGCGTTCATCCAGGGTTGGGCCAGCCCCAGCATTTT.

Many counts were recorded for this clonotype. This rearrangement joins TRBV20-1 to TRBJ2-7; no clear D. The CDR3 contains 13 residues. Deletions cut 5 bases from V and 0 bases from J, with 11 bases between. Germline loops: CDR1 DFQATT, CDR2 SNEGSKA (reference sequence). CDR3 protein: CSASTVHSYEQYF. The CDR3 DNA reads TGCAGTGCTTCGACGGTCCACTCCTACGAGCAGTACTTC.

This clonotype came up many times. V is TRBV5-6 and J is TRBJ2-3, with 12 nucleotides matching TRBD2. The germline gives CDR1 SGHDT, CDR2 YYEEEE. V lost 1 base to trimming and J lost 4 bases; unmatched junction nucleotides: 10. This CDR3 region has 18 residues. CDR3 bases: TGTGCCAGCAGCTTGAGGCTAGCGGGGGGGATGTGGGCAGATACGCAGTATTTT. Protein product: CASSLRLAGGMWADTQYF. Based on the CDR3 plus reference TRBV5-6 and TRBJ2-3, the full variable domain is DAGVTQSPTHLIKTRGQQVTLRCSPKSGHDTVSWYQQALGQGPQFIFQYYEEEERQRGNFPDRFSGHQFPNYSSELNVNALLLGDSALYLCASSLRLAGGMWADTQYFGPGTRLTVL.

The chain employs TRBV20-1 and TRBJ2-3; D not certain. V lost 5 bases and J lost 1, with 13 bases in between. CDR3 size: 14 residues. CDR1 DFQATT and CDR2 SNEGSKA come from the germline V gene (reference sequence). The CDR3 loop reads CSAPRPGRTDTQYF. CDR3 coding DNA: TGCAGTGCTCCTCGCCCCGGCCGCACAGATACGCAGTATTTT.

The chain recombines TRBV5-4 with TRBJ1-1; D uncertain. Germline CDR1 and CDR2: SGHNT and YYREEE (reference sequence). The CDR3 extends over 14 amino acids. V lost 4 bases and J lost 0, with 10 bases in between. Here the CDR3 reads CASSPQQLNTEAFF. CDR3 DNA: TGTGCCAGCAGCCCCCAACAGTTGAACACTGAAGCTTTCTTT.

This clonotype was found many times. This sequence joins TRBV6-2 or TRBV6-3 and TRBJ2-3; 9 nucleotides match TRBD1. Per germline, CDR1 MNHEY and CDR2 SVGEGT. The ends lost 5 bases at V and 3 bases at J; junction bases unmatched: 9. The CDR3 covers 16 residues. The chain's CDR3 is CASSGHRGHPTDTQYF. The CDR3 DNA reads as TGTGCCAGCAGTGGACACAGGGGGCACCCGACAGATACGCAGTATTTT.